These T cell receptor beta chains were read from a single sample in a study of T cells in lung cancer brain metastases. Here immunoSEQ multiplex PCR was the method, and the copy in TCRdb shows in-frame clones only, minus some. The sample consists of about 3,500 clones, about 90% of them appearing once. What was sequenced was tumor tissue from the primary lung tumor. These receptors were obtained from a woman in her forties or fifties with non-small cell lung cancer. Each CDR3 is given without its conserved first and last residue. The order of the fields is V gene, J gene, CDR3 protein.

v_gene: TRBV7-9
j_gene: TRBJ2-7
CDR3aa: ASSPETGGNYEQY

v_gene: TRBV10-2
j_gene: TRBJ1-4
CDR3aa: ASSGHLNEKLF

v_gene: TRBV5-8
j_gene: TRBJ1-4
CDR3aa: ASSRGFAEKLF

v_gene: TRBV29-1
j_gene: TRBJ2-5
CDR3aa: SVGGQGGEQY

v_gene: TRBV29-1
j_gene: TRBJ1-5
CDR3aa: SVGGVGNQPQH

v_gene: TRBV12-5
j_gene: TRBJ2-7
CDR3aa: ASNFRVLYEQY

v_gene: TRBV5-6
j_gene: TRBJ2-7
CDR3aa: ASSSSGGHEQY

v_gene: TRBV7-9
j_gene: TRBJ1-1
CDR3aa: ASSLIANTEAF

v_gene: TRBV19
j_gene: TRBJ1-1
CDR3aa: ASTLRRAGVTNTEAF

v_gene: TRBV6-5
j_gene: TRBJ2-1
CDR3aa: ASRSLVGEQF

v_gene: TRBV27
j_gene: TRBJ1-1
CDR3aa: DSYPGLNTEAF

v_gene: TRBV14
j_gene: TRBJ1-1
CDR3aa: ATSKGLNTEAF

v_gene: TRBV6-5
j_gene: TRBJ1-3
CDR3aa: ASRRDSSGNTIY

v_gene: TRBV7-9
j_gene: TRBJ1-2
CDR3aa: ASSLTEVTVGYT

v_gene: TRBV4-2
j_gene: TRBJ1-5
CDR3aa: ASSQPQGNQPQH

v_gene: TRBV19
j_gene: TRBJ2-7
CDR3aa: ASTPNPLRDRPYEQY

v_gene: TRBV18
j_gene: TRBJ1-1
CDR3aa: ASSPSSPRGQGVSEAF

v_gene: TRBV7-2
j_gene: TRBJ2-7
CDR3aa: ANSVDSPYEQY

v_gene: TRBV28
j_gene: TRBJ2-7
CDR3aa: ASSTIAGSSYEQY

v_gene: TRBV7-2
j_gene: TRBJ1-4
CDR3aa: ASSLTPPSSNEKLF

v_gene: TRBV5-1
j_gene: TRBJ2-2
CDR3aa: ASSLVQYTGELF

v_gene: TRBV6-1
j_gene: TRBJ1-2
CDR3aa: ASSENRRGRNGYT

v_gene: TRBV9
j_gene: TRBJ2-2
CDR3aa: ASSAGTTQNTGELF